This TCR beta chain was retrieved from a study of CD4 T cell repertoires and nickel (dated by TCRdb to 2020 to 2022). Receptors were amplified or captured by RT-PCR. Sequencing relied on an Illumina MiSeq. Starting from the raw public reads, TCRdb applied fastp trimming at Q25, assembled clones with MiXCR and retained in-frame beta chains. Every distinct CDR3 protein forms one entry, paired with its most common genes and DNA. In this sample the table shows 470 or so distinct CDR3 sequences, more than 65% of which occur a single time. Of the sample, 6.5% is held by the ten largest clones. Counted from cysteine to phenylalanine, this CDR3 has 11 amino acids. Of all the DNA, just the CDR3 is kept, 33 bases in frame from base 1. The germline V gene encodes CDR1 SGHRS and CDR2 YFSETQ. Trimming takes 0 bases from V and 3 bases from J, and the germline ends sit 0 bases apart. A word on this clonotype: The antigen it binds to is not known. Within one base of it there is no much larger clone, and no base qualities were kept.

Material for sequencing was CD4+ T cells from blood, not recorded whether cultured. Recombination linked TRBV5-1 to TRBJ2-5, with the identity of the D gene unclear. The TCR was taken from a human donor in a nickel allergy study, with or without nickel allergy (not recorded which). It is not recorded whether this sample comes from one donor or several. The CDR3 amino acid sequence is: CASSLEETQYF. The sequence in DNA is TGCGCCAGCAGCTTGGAAGAGACCCAGTACTTC.